This entry features one TCR beta chain sequence. The specificity of this receptor is unknown. Per-base quality was not reported, and no clone a single base away is much larger than it. CDR1 and CDR2 (MNHEY, SVGAGI) derive from the germline V gene. The CDR3, from cysteine to phenylalanine, totals 13 residues. The only DNA kept is the CDR3, 39 bases in frame from the first base. The junction carries 12 bases between V and J, which are trimmed by 6 bases and 6 bases respectively. The method was the immunoSEQ multiplex PCR assay. The source is immuneACCESS, and TCRdb retained only in-frame sequences with V and J called. Part of the clones is not carried over; for the studies checked, unresolved V genes explain less than half of this, and the remainder is unexplained. Here the sample has 170,000 or so clones; approximately 96% occur a single time. Together, the top ten hold more than 8% of the sample. This sample was taken from a study of control samples from healthy donors and cancer patients (dated by TCRdb to about 2020).

The chain couples TRBV6-5 to TRBJ1-5; TRBD1 is perhaps the D gene, given 5 matching bases. The sequenced material came from blood. The source of this sequence is a woman between 35 and 50 years old in good health. Here is the DNA: TGTGCCAGCAGGGTGGGGGGTGGTCAGCCCCAGCATTTT. Its amino acids are CASRVGGGQPQHF.